Detailed here is one T cell receptor beta chain. This clonotype came up many times. Its antigen remains unidentified. The record has no base qualities; no much larger clone is one base away. Sample time point, as interpreted from the label and publication: patch test 3, about 24 weeks after DPC sensitization. Read against the paper, the sample's treatment or condition label means: therapeutic diphenylcyclopropenone sensitization with weekly scalp DPC. Blood at each patch-test visit was drawn before the patch test was applied. Patients were eligible if aged 18 to 70, diagnosed with alopecia and judged suitable for DPC therapy, and pregnant patients were excluded. Total RNA was isolated from unfractionated whole blood collected in Tempus Blood RNA tubes. The data were taken from a study of human T cells and chemical hapten exposure (dated by TCRdb to about 2021). With regard to the full study: For sensitization, 2% DPC in acetone was applied to a 2 cm by 2 cm area of upper inner arm skin. Blood for TCR sequencing was provided by twenty-nine alopecia patients at one to four time points (pre-sensitization, 2, 6 and 24 weeks). Patch tests used Finn chambers with 0.01% DPC on the upper back, scored after 6 days by International Contact Dermatitis Research Group standards. Blood samples were taken from patients before sensitization (week 0) and then at 2, 6 and about 24 weeks after DPC sensitization. Libraries were pooled for sequencing, and variation in per-sample TCR yields was attributed mainly to small differences in library volumes within the pool. The mostly female patient cohort included alopecia areata with under or over 50% scalp involvement, alopecia totalis and alopecia universalis. Weekly therapeutic DPC doses were additionally applied to the scalp of patients throughout the approximately 25-week study period. The study tracked peripheral blood TCR repertoire changes in vivo during primary and secondary sensitization to the hapten diphenylcyclopropenone (DPC) in alopecia patients. Results and caveats for the whole study, not just this receptor: Alopecia, a presumed autoimmune disease, was present in all patients, so the immune response of the patients might differ from that of healthy individuals. Repeated subsampling changed both the strength of the expansion versus patch-test correlation and the threshold at which that correlation became significant. Expanded TCRs formed significantly more large CDR3 similarity clusters than pre-sensitization or healthy control sets, consistent with antigen-driven responses. No change with DPC sensitization was found in the number of TCRs above 1 in 1000 frequency, and no evidence of global repertoire structure alterations was found. Patch test score correlated positively with the number of PT1 expanded TCRs, reaching significance at thresholds 8, 16 and 32 but not at 4.

The method was RACE. The listed sequencing device is NextSeq 500. Library preparation attached unique molecular identifiers to individual cDNA molecules for quantitative, reproducible TCR counting. For every blood RNA sample, sequencing covered both the TCR alpha and TCR beta chains. The study's own analysis went as follows. A median of about 89,000 TCRs per sample was observed, with a range of 23,224 to 690,600. V, J and CDR3 annotation of the TCR reads was carried out using the Decombinator software suite. To make PS versus PT1 abundance plots, every sample was subsampled to the same number of TCRs (28,000). Expanded TCRs were defined as absent before sensitization and observed at least eight times at the 2-week time point. TCRdb cleaned the public reads at Q25 with fastp, built clones with MiXCR and kept in-frame beta chains. Entries that share a CDR3 protein sequence are merged under the most common genes and DNA. TCRdb, not the original authors, processed these V and J calls. A total of over 75,000 distinct CDR3 sequences appear in this sample, about a tenth of them only once. The ten top clones hold 1.1% of the sample.

The clonotype was recovered from a young woman with alopecia areata. Some clones in this sample may be carry-over from other donors' samples. Material: whole blood, obtained in connection with sensitization to the hapten diphenylcyclopropenone (DPC).

The CDR3 sequence is CASRKQGSYEQYV. The DNA reads as follows: TGTGCCAGCAGAAAACAGGGGAGCTACGAGCAGTACGTC. The sequence joins TRBV28 to TRBJ2-7, and 7 junctional nucleotides match TRBD1. V is trimmed back by 6 bases and J by 3 bases, and the junction contains 5 bases that no gene match accounts for. From a lookup of the germline V gene, CDR1 and CDR2 are MDHEN and SYDVKM. Counted from cysteine to valine, this CDR3 has 13 amino acids. Of all the DNA, just the CDR3 is kept, 39 bases in frame from base 1.